This T cell receptor (beta chain) was recovered during a study of T cells in Graves' hyperthyroidism and ophthalmopathy (dated by TCRdb to between 2018 and 2021). About the full investigation: Peripheral blood samples were taken at the time of initial diagnosis, prior to any treatment. To identify distinguishing TCR V-J signatures, a discovery cohort of 100 patients was used, comprising 40 to 45 with Graves' ophthalmopathy and approximately 57 with stable Graves' hyperthyroidism. Prospective prediction of ophthalmopathy was tested in an independent validation cohort of approximately 18 hyperthyroidism patients and 15 to 17 patients who later progressed to ophthalmopathy. The 80 to 100 discovery patients were randomly divided into training and test sets at a 7:3 ratio. The study also compared thyroid tissue and blood T-cell repertoires from about six Graves' hyperthyroidism patients. After sampling, hyperthyroidism patients received methimazole starting at 30 mg daily, and ophthalmopathy patients received high-dose intravenous methylprednisolone. The paper reports TCR Vbeta CDR3 sequencing of 135 peripheral blood samples: around 45 ophthalmopathy, roughly 80 hyperthyroidism and approximately 17 progressor patients. On the study overall, not on this receptor specifically: No statistical method was used to fix the sample size in advance, and group allocation was not hidden from the investigators. During validation, the model predicted progression to ophthalmopathy a median of around 7 months ahead of onset, with around 70% sensitivity and about 75% specificity. Most expanded thyroid clonotypes (frequency above 0.001) were also detected in blood, suggesting blood repertoires may reflect thyroid immune responses. A model built on a 13 V-J signature distinguished ophthalmopathy from stable hyperthyroidism, reaching roughly 88% sensitivity and around 81% specificity in cross-validation and 80%/75% in testing.

At least ten counts were recorded for this clonotype. Its antigen is still unknown. No much larger clone exists at a distance of one base, and base qualities are not known. The TCR beta CDR3 regions were amplified from the RNA transcripts. The TCR CDR3 was subjected to a first round of RT-PCR using the HTBI primer set and the Qiagen OneStep RT-PCR kit. A second multiplex PCR round built the libraries, followed by size selection and purification. Paired-end sequencing of the libraries was performed with 100 bp reads on an Illumina HiSeq2000. The source study handled its data this way. SOAPnuke was used to process the raw data, throwing out any read that contained adapters or uncalled bases, had a mean Phred below 15, or lacked an exact constant-primer or identifier match. COPE v1.2.5 was used to merge high-quality paired reads, and clonotypes were defined as unique nucleotide sequences. MiTCR v1.1 was used to align the clonotypes against IMGT TRBV, TRBD and TRBJ reference segments. The analysis included only V-J combinations with a frequency above 0.0001, which together covered 98% to 99.2% of the repertoires. The TCS score was defined as F50 (clonal expansion) divided by E x V (chaos), with BLOSUM62-based TCRdist calculated between CDR3 peptides within each V-J. Welch's t-statistics and random forest reduced around 550 V-J features to 13, which were used in a naive Bayes classifier (R e1071). In-frame beta chains were kept once TCRdb had trimmed the public reads at Q25 with fastp and called clones with MiXCR. Entries that share a CDR3 protein sequence are merged under the most common genes and DNA. What appears here as the V and J calls and clone size reflects TCRdb's work, not the paper's. Within this sample are under 350,000 distinct CDR3 sequences, with 15% to 20% of them counted one time only. Of the sample, around 58% is held by the ten largest clones.

From cysteine to phenylalanine, the CDR3 is 15 amino acids long. The entry retains the CDR3 DNA only, 45 bases that are in frame from base 1. At the junction V is shortened by 2 bases and J by 1 base; bases outside the gene matches: 3. For CDR1 and CDR2, the germline V gene (reference sequence) lists MNHEY and SMNVEV. Moderately to severely active disease, a Clinical Activity Score of at least 3, a NOSPECS grade of at least 4, and a duration under 3 months were present in ophthalmopathy patients. Patients with uncontrolled infections, other autoimmune diseases, pregnancy or lactation were excluded. Diagnoses were based on clinical symptoms, serum thyroxine and TRAb, thyroid ultrasound and orbital computed tomography. Ficoll-Paque density gradient centrifugation was used to isolate PBMCs from under 11 ml of fresh peripheral blood. Total RNA was extracted with Trizol reagent, and quality was checked on an Agilent 2100 Bioanalyzer.

The chain was built from TRBV27 and TRBJ2-3; the central 7 bases match TRBD2. Source material: blood. This receptor was obtained from a woman aged 60-75 years with Graves' ophthalmopathy. In nucleotide form, the sequence is TGTGCCAGCAGTTTAGGCGGGAGTCGCACAGATACGCAGTATTTT. Translated, it reads CASSLGGSRTDTQYF.